This T cell receptor (beta chain) was recovered during a study of T cell responses to AZD1222 COVID-19 vaccine. Broader study findings: Spike-spanning, vaccine-associated CD4 TCRs were dominant at 160-218 and 743-854. Nearly half of unique spike-specific TCRs reportedly avoided B.1.351 and B.1.1.7 mutated regions. Clonal diversity may have been underestimated in mostly white British donors. Of the AZD1222 recipients, only 6 or 7 were seropositive at baseline.

With respect to this clone: Its matching antigen is unknown.

Profiling relied on immunoSEQ multiplex PCR, and the TCRdb table lists in-frame clones only, not all of them. The sample carries around 160,000 clones, roughly 89% recorded once. The receptor's source is an adult in good health. The material sequenced was peripheral blood, taken on day 0 of AZD1222 vaccination.

The CDR3 DNA is TGTGCCAGCAGCCAAGGAGGCGGTCAGCCCCAGCATTTT. This translates into CASSQGGGQPQHF. The chain employs TRBV7-2 and TRBJ1-5; D gene unclear. This CDR3 spans 13 amino acids. Germline V CDR1 and CDR2: SGHTA, FQGNSA. V lost 5 bases to trimming and J lost 6 bases, with 11 bases between them.